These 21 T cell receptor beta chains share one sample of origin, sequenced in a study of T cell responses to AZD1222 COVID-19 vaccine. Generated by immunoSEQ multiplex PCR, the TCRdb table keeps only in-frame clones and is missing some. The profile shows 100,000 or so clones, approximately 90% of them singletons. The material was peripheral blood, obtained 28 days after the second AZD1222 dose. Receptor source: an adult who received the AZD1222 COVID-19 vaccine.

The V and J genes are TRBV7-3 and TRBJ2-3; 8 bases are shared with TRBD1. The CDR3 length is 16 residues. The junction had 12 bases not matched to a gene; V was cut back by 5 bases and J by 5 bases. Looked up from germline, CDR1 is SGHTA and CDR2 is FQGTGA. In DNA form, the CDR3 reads TGTGCCAGCAGCACCTACGGGACAGGTGGGAAAGATACGCAGTATTTT. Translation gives CASSTYGTGGKDTQYF.

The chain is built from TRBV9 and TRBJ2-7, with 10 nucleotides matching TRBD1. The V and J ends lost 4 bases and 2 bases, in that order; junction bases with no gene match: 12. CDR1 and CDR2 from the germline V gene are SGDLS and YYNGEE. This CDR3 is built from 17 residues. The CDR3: CASSPRGTGESTYEQYF. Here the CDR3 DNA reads TGTGCCAGCAGCCCCCGGGGGACAGGGGAGTCGACCTACGAGCAGTACTTC.

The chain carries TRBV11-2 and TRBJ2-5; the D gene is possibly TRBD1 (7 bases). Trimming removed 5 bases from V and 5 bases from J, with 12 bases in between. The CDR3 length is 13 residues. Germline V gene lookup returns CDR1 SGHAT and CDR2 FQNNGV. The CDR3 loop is CASSPGGLETQYF. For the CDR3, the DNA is TGTGCCAGCAGCCCAGGGGGGCTGGAGACCCAGTACTTC.

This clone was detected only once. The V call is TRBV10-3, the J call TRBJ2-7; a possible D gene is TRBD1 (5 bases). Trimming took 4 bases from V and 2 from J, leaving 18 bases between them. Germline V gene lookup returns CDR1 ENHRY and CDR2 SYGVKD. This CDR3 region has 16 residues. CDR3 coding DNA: TGTGCCATCAGTGGGGATGTAGACAGCTCGACCTACGAGCAGTACTTC. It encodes CAISGDVDSSTYEQYF.

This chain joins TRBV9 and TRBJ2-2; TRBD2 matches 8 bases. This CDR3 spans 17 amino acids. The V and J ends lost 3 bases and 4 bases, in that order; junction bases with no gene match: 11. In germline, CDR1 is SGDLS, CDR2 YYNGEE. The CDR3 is CASSDRGIAGITGELFF. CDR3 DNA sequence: TGTGCCAGCAGCGACCGAGGGATAGCGGGGATCACCGGGGAGCTGTTTTTT.

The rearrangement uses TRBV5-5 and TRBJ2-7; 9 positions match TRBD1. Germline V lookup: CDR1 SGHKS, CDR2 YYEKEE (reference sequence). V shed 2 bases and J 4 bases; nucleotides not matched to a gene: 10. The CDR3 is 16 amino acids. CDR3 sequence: CASSFNPGTGTYEQYF. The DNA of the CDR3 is TGTGCCAGCAGCTTCAACCCCGGGACAGGGACTTACGAGCAGTACTTC.

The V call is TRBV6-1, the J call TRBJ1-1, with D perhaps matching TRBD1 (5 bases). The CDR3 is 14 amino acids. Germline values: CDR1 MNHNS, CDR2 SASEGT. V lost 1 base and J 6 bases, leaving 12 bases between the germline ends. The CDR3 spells CASSEVLWDAEAFF. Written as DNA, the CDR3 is TGTGCCAGCAGTGAAGTTCTTTGGGACGCTGAAGCTTTCTTT.

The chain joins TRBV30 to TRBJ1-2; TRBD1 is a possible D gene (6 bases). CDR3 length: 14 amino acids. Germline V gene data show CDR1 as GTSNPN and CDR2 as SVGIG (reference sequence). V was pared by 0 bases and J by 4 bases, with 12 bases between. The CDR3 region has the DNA TGTGCCTGGAGTGTACAGGGACGGGGCTATGGCTACACCTTC. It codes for CAWSVQGRGYGYTF.

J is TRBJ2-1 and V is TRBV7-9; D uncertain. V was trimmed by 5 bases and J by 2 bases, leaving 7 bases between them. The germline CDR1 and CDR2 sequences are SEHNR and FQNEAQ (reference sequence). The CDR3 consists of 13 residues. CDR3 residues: CASSEQTYNEQFF. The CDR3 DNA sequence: TGTGCCAGCAGCGAGCAAACCTACAATGAGCAGTTCTTC.

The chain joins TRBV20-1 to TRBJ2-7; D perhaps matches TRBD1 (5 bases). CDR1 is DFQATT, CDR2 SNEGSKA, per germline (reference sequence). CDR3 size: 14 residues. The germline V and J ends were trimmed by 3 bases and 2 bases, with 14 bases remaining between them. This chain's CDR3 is CSASYPAGPYEQYF. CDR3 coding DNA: TGCAGTGCTAGTTATCCTGCAGGGCCCTACGAGCAGTACTTC.

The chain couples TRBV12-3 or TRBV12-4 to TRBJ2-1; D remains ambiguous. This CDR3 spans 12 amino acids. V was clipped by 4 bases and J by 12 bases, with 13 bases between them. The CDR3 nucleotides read TGTGCCAGCAGTTCGCCACCAGTCTCGCAGTTCTTC. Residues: CASSSPPVSQFF.

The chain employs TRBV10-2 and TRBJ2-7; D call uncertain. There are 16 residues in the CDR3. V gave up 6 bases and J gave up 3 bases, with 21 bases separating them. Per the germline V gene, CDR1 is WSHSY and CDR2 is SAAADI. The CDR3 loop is CASSPSQRGSGYEQYF. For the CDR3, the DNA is TGCGCCAGCAGCCCCTCGCAGCGTGGATCCGGCTACGAGCAGTACTTC.

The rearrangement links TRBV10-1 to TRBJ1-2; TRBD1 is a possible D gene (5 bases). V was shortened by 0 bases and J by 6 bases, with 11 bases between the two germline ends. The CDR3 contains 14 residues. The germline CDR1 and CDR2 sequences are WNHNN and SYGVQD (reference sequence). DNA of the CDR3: TGCGCCAGCAGTGAGTCTCGGGGGGTACATGGCTACACCTTC. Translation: CASSESRGVHGYTF.

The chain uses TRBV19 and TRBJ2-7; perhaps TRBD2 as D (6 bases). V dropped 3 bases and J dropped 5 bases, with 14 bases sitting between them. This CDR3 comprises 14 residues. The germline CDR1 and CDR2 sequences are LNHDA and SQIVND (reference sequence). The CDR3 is CASSMGGASNEQYF. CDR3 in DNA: TGTGCCAGTAGTATGGGGGGAGCTAGCAACGAGCAGTACTTC.

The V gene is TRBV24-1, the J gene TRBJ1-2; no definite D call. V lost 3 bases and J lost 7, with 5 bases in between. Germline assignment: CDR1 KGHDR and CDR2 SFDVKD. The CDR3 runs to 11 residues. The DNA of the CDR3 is TGTGCCACCAGTGATGCCGGTGGCTACACCTTC. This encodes CATSDAGGYTF.

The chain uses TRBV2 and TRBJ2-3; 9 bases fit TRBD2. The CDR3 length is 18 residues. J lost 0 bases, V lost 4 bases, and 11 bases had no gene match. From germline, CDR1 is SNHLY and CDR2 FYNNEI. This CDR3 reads CASSADLSGGASTDTQYF. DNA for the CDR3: TGTGCCAGCAGTGCGGACCTTAGCGGGGGTGCTAGCACAGATACGCAGTATTTT.

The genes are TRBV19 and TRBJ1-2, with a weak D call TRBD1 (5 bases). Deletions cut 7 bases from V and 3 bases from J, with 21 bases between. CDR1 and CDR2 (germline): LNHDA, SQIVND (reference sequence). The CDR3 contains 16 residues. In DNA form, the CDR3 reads TGTGCCAGTAAGAGTAACCGGGACGCCAGGGACTATGGCTACACCTTC. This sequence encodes CASKSNRDARDYGYTF.

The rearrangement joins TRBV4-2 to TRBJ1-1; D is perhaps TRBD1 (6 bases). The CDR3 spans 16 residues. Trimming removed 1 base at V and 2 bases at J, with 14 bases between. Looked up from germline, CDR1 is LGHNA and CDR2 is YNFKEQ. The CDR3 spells CASSQGGRGSNTEAFF. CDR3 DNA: TGTGCCAGCAGCCAAGGGGGGCGAGGCTCTAACACTGAAGCTTTCTTT.

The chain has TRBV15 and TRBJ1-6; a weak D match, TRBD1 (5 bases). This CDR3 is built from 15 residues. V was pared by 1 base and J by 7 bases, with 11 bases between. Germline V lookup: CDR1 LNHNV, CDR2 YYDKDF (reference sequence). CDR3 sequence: CATSRGPGTNSPLHF. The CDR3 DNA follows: TGTGCCACCAGCAGAGGGCCAGGGACCAATTCACCCCTCCACTTT. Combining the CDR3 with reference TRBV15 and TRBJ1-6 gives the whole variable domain DAMVIQNPRYQVTQFGKPVTLSCSQTLNHNVMYWYQQKSSQAPKLLFHYYDKDFNNEADTPDNFQSRRPNTSFCFLDIRSPGLGDTAMYLCATSRGPGTNSPLHFGNGTRLTVT.

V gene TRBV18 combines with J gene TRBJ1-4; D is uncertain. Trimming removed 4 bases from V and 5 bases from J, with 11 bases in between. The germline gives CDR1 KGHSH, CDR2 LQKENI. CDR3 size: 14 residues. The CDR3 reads CASSQQTGNEKLFF. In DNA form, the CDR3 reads TGTGCCAGCTCACAACAAACTGGGAATGAAAAACTGTTTTTT. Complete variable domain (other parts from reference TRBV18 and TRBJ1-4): NAGVMQNPRHLVRRRGQEARLRCSPMKGHSHVYWYRQLPEEGLKFMVYLQKENIIDESGMPKERFSAEFPKEGPSILRIQQVVRGDSAAYFCASSQQTGNEKLFFGSGTQLSVL.

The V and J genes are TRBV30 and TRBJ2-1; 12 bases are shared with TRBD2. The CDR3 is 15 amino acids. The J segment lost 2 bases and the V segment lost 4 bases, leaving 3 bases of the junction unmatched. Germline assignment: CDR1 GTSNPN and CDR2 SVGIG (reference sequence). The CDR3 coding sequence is TGTGCCTGGAACCGACTAGCGGGGGCCTACAATGAGCAGTTCTTC. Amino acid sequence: CAWNRLAGAYNEQFF.